A single sample gave rise to the 21 T cell receptor beta chains below, sequenced in a study of T cells in Graves' hyperthyroidism and ophthalmopathy. TCR beta CDR3 regions were amplified from RNA. HTBI primers were the set used in a first-round RT-PCR of the TCR CDR3. A single record per CDR3 protein comes from TCRdb applying MiXCR to the multiplex PCR reads. The table records about 600,000 distinct CDR3 sequences, 14% of them present only once. Material for sequencing was blood. The receptors stem from a woman aged 18 to 35 with Graves' ophthalmopathy.

This clonotype was observed many times. The chain carries TRBV6-5 and TRBJ2-3; D may correspond to TRBD1 or TRBD2 (5 bases each). Between the trimmed V and J ends, which lost 0 bases and 8 bases, there was a span of 6 bases. The CDR3 is 12 amino acids. Per the germline V gene, CDR1 is MNHEY and CDR2 is SVGAGI. CDR3 protein: CASSYSGTTQYF. In nucleotides, the CDR3 is TGTGCCAGCAGTTACTCGGGGACTACGCAGTATTTT.

The rearrangement joins TRBV27 to TRBJ1-5; D possibly corresponds to TRBD1 (5 bases). Germline V gives CDR1 MNHEY, CDR2 SMNVEV (reference sequence). The CDR3 totals 14 residues. The germline V and J ends were trimmed by 6 bases and 0 bases, with 9 bases remaining between them. The CDR3 sequence is CASSWRGSNQPQHF. CDR3 bases: TGTGCCAGCAGCTGGAGGGGTAGCAATCAGCCCCAGCATTTT.

This clonotype was counted a few times. A much larger clone lies a single base off, so this may be a read error. V gene TRBV12-3 or TRBV12-4 combines with J gene TRBJ2-2; 9 bases line up with TRBD2. This CDR3 is built from 17 residues. The junction had 8 bases not matched to a gene; V was cut back by 5 bases and J by 1 base. CDR3 nucleotide sequence: TGTGCCAGCAGTCCTAAAATGACTAGCGGGAACACCGGGGAGCTGTTTTTT. Its translation: CASSPKMTSGNTGELFF.

This clonotype was seen repeatedly, ten times or more. The chain uses TRBV7-9 and TRBJ2-3; TRBD1 agrees at 7 bases. The CDR3 is 16 amino acids. Germline values: CDR1 SEHNR, CDR2 FQNEAQ (reference sequence). With 5 bases clipped from V and 3 bases from J, the junction kept 11 bases outside the gene matches. The CDR3 spells CASSPTTGFGTDTQYF. As DNA, the CDR3 is TGTGCCAGCAGCCCGACGACAGGGTTCGGGACAGATACGCAGTATTTT.

This clonotype showed up many times. The chain uses TRBV6-5 and TRBJ1-1, with a tentative D call TRBD1 (5 bases). The CDR3 has 17 residues. Germline values: CDR1 MNHEY, CDR2 SVGAGI. Between the trimmed V and J ends, which lost 2 bases and 3 bases, there was a span of 19 bases. The CDR3 region is CASSYGSAGRVDTEAFF. CDR3 nucleotide sequence: TGTGCCAGCAGTTACGGGTCAGCAGGGAGGGTGGACACTGAAGCTTTCTTT.

Many counts were recorded for this clonotype. The chain is built from TRBV6-2 or TRBV6-3 and TRBJ2-7, with D perhaps TRBD2 (5 bases). Per germline, CDR1 MNHEY and CDR2 SVGEGT. The length of the CDR3 is 14 residues. V gave up 7 bases and J gave up 3 bases, with 16 bases separating them. CDR3 nucleotide sequence: TGTGCCAGCACCCGACCATTCGGGGACTACGAGCAGTACTTC. Translated: CASTRPFGDYEQYF.

This clonotype was picked up many times. The rearrangement links TRBV25-1 to TRBJ2-1, with 14 nucleotides matching TRBD2. The trim removed 5 bases at V and 6 bases at J, leaving 12 bases unmatched. This CDR3 comprises 18 residues. Germline V gene sequence: CDR1 MGHDK, CDR2 SYGVNS. CDR3 residues: CASSSFGLAGGGGNEQFF. The CDR3 DNA reads TGTGCCAGCAGTAGCTTCGGACTAGCGGGAGGTGGAGGCAATGAGCAGTTCTTC.

The table lists this clonotype with a few counts. The chain recombines TRBV19 with TRBJ1-1, with a weak D call TRBD1 (5 bases). Trimming stripped 11 bases from V and 2 bases from J, with 15 bases between. Germline V gene sequence: CDR1 LNHDA, CDR2 SQIVND (reference sequence). CDR3 length: 13 amino acids. The CDR3 DNA sequence: TGTGCCTCCGGTTGGGGGGGAAACACTGAAGCTTTCTTT. It encodes CASGWGGNTEAFF.

The sample holds many counts of this clonotype. The rearrangement joins TRBV5-1 to TRBJ2-1; TRBD1 matches 7 bases. Looked up from germline, CDR1 is SGHRS and CDR2 is YFSETQ. J gave up 7 bases and V 0 bases, and 4 bases lay outside the gene matches. The CDR3 runs to 14 residues. The CDR3 region is CASSLGGGLNEQFF. For the CDR3, the DNA is TGCGCCAGCAGCTTGGGAGGGGGCCTAAATGAGCAGTTCTTC.

The chain carries TRBV27 and TRBJ2-7; 16 bases fit TRBD2. Germline trimming cut 6 bases from V and 2 bases from J; bases unmatched to any gene: 7. The CDR3 length is 17 residues. CDR1 is MNHEY and CDR2 is SMNVEV in the germline V gene (reference sequence). CDR3 nucleotides: TGTGCCAGCAGGACGGGACTAGCGGGAGGGCCCCCCTACGAGCAGTACTTC. This gives the protein CASRTGLAGGPPYEQYF.

In regard to this clonotype: Lacking the conserved final phenylalanine or tryptophan, this CDR3 likely reflects a read error. The chain combines TRBV6-2 or TRBV6-3 with TRBJ2-5; D gene unclear. V lost 4 bases and J 2 bases, leaving 2 bases between the germline ends. Germline V gene sequence: CDR1 MNHEY, CDR2 SVGEGT. CDR3 size: 11 residues. The CDR3 here is CASSLQETQYV. CDR3 in DNA: TGTGCCAGCAGTTTGCAAGAGACCCAGTACGTC.

As regards this clonotype: One base away lies a much larger clone, so this may be a sequencing read error. Without the conserved terminal phenylalanine or tryptophan, this CDR3 likely stems from a read error. The J gene is TRBJ2-7, the V gene TRBV5-1; 9 positions agree with TRBD1. V was pared by 3 bases and J by 3 bases, with 10 bases of the junction left unmatched. In germline, CDR1 is SGHRS, CDR2 YFSETQ. The CDR3 sequence is 16 residues long. CDR3 nucleotide sequence: TGCGCCAGCAGCTCGCCTAACGGGACAGGGTACTACGAGCAGTACCTC. This codes for CASSSPNGTGYYEQYL.

This clonotype was observed many times. DNA for the CDR3: TGTGCCAGCAGCGAACCGGGCAGCGGGAGCTCCTACGAGCAGTACTTC. Its protein product is CASSEPGSGSSYEQYF. The V and J genes are TRBV11-2 and TRBJ2-7; 8 bases agree with TRBD2. The germline CDR1 and CDR2 sequences are SGHAT and FQNNGV. J was trimmed by 0 bases and V by 5 bases; bases with no gene match: 9. This CDR3 is built from 16 residues.

This clonotype was seen at least ten times. The chain employs TRBV2 and TRBJ2-1; 13 positions agree with TRBD2. CDR1 and CDR2 from the germline V gene are SNHLY and FYNNEI. The CDR3 length is 13 residues. V lost 10 bases and J lost 10; bases outside the gene matches: 7. The CDR3 sequence is CATGTSGIREQFF. DNA for the CDR3: TGTGCCACCGGGACTAGCGGGATCCGAGAGCAGTTCTTC.

The CDR3 bases are TGTGCCAGCAGTTACCGAATCGGGACTAGCGGGGGCTCCTACAATGAGCAGTTCTTC. This encodes CASSYRIGTSGGSYNEQFF. The J gene is TRBJ2-1, the V gene TRBV28, with 14 nucleotides matching TRBD2. Germline V CDR1 and CDR2: MDHEN, SYDVKM. J gave up 0 bases and V 4 bases, and 8 bases lay outside the gene matches. The CDR3 spans 19 residues.

This clonotype was detected only a few times. CDR3 DNA sequence: TGTGCCAGTAGACCCCGGACCAACCTTCGAAACACCGGGGAGCTGTTTTTT. This translates into CASRPRTNLRNTGELFF. The chain employs TRBV19 and TRBJ2-2; D ambiguous. CDR1 and CDR2 from the germline V gene are LNHDA and SQIVND (reference sequence). There are 17 residues in the CDR3. Trimming stripped 6 bases from V and 2 bases from J, with 19 bases between.

This clonotype was detected a few times. The chain has TRBV24-1 and TRBJ2-1, with 9 positions matching TRBD1. Trimming cost V 3 bases and J 2 bases; bases outside gene matches: 10. The CDR3 has 18 residues. From germline, CDR1 is KGHDR and CDR2 SFDVKD. The CDR3 sequence: CATSDPGTGQGPYNEQFF. The CDR3 DNA reads as TGTGCCACCAGTGATCCAGGGACAGGGCAGGGGCCCTACAATGAGCAGTTCTTC.

This clonotype was counted many times. V usage is TRBV6-2 or TRBV6-3 and J usage is TRBJ2-1; 9 positions match TRBD2. J was trimmed by 6 bases and V by 2 bases; bases with no gene match: 5. The CDR3 runs 15 residues. CDR1 is MNHEY, CDR2 SVGEGT, per germline. The CDR3 DNA follows: TGTGCCAGCAGTTACAAGCTAGCGGGACTCAATGAGCAGTTCTTC. Its translation: CASSYKLAGLNEQFF.

V and J are TRBV2 and TRBJ1-5, with a weak D call TRBD1 (5 bases). Germline lookup yields CDR1 SNHLY and CDR2 FYNNEI. This CDR3 has 16 amino acids. The V gene lost 0 bases and the J gene lost 9 bases, with 18 bases spanning the gap. CDR3 protein: CASSEALSGGVGPQHF. CDR3 coding DNA: TGTGCCAGCAGTGAAGCGCTTTCTGGGGGGGTAGGGCCCCAGCATTTT.

This clonotype was detected only a few times. The V call is TRBV27, the J call TRBJ2-1; TRBD2 might be the D (6 bases). CDR1 and CDR2 (germline): MNHEY, SMNVEV (reference sequence). This CDR3 spans 15 amino acids. V dropped 4 bases and J dropped 2 bases, with 12 bases sitting between them. The CDR3 sequence: CASSSLAGTYNEQFF. The CDR3 bases are TGTGCCAGCAGTTCACTAGCAGGGACCTACAATGAGCAGTTCTTC.

This clonotype has a handful of counts. The chain has TRBV6-9 and TRBJ2-1; TRBD2 aligns across 8 bases. The CDR3 contains 17 residues. The trim removed 7 bases at V and 5 bases at J, leaving 16 bases unmatched. Germline CDR1 and CDR2: MNHGY and SVAAGI. The CDR3 DNA sequence: TGTGCCAGCACCGAACTGGGAGGAGCGGGAGATGACAATGAGCAGTTCTTC. Amino acid sequence: CASTELGGAGDDNEQFF.